Shown below are 14 T cell receptor beta chains from a single sample sequenced in a study of cytomegalovirus exposure and HLA in healthy donors. PCR involved 60 Vbeta and 13 Jbeta primers. The method was immunoSEQ multiplex PCR; TCRdb's version includes in-frame clones alone and lacks a portion of them. This sample has some 200,000 clones; roughly 80% occur once, and the top ten carry approximately 6.5%. Specimen: PBMCs. Receptors were obtained from a woman between 50 and 59 years old in good health and CMV-seropositive.

This clone appeared a few times. V gene TRBV6-5 combines with J gene TRBJ1-1; 7 bases fit TRBD1. The V segment lost 6 bases and the J segment 2 bases; nucleotides outside the gene matches: 6. CDR1 is MNHEY and CDR2 is SVGAGI in the germline V gene. The CDR3 spans 14 residues. The CDR3 region is CASSTRGVNTEAFF. The CDR3 DNA reads as TGTGCCAGCAGCACCAGGGGGGTCAACACTGAAGCTTTCTTT.

The chain combines TRBV11-3 with TRBJ2-1, with 10 bases matching TRBD2. CDR3 length equals 16 residues. CDR1 is SGHNT and CDR2 is YENEEA in the germline V gene. V trimming: 1 base; J trimming: 8 bases; junction bases outside the gene matches: 8. CDR3 bases: TGTGCCAGCAGCTTAGGGACTAGCGGAGGGGGTGATGAGCAGTTCTTC. Residues: CASSLGTSGGGDEQFF.

This rearrangement joins TRBV7-8 to TRBJ1-3; D remains unclear. Deletions cut 5 bases from V and 2 bases from J, with 16 bases between. The CDR3 contains 16 residues. Germline V gene lookup returns CDR1 SGHVS and CDR2 FQNEAQ. The CDR3 here is CASSPSGIRTGNTIYF. DNA of the CDR3: TGTGCCAGCAGCCCGTCGGGGATAAGGACTGGAAACACCATATATTTT.

The rearrangement links TRBV2 to TRBJ1-2; D ambiguous. This CDR3 has 13 residues. Germline-derived CDR1 and CDR2 are SNHLY and FYNNEI. Trimming removed 1 base at V and 3 bases at J, with 6 bases between. The CDR3 bases are TGTGCCAGCAGTGAAGAAGAGTACTATGGCTACACCTTC. The encoded protein is CASSEEEYYGYTF.

The chain has TRBV28 and TRBJ1-2; TRBD1 is a possible D gene (5 bases). V was pared by 7 bases and J by 1 base, with 10 bases between. CDR3 length: 13 residues. Germline V CDR1 and CDR2: MDHEN, SYDVKM. The CDR3 here is CASIPGGNYGYTF. In DNA form, the CDR3 reads TGTGCCAGCATCCCCGGGGGTAACTATGGCTACACCTTC.

The chain joins TRBV28 to TRBJ2-3, with D possibly matching TRBD1 (7 bases). Trimming pared 7 bases from V and 7 bases from J, leaving 24 bases between. Germline V gives CDR1 MDHEN, CDR2 SYDVKM. The CDR3 is made up of 16 amino acids. The CDR3: CASNTLGLNRGYTQYF. The CDR3 DNA follows: TGTGCCAGCAACACTCTAGGACTAAACAGGGGTTATACGCAGTATTTT. Supplemented by reference TRBV28 and TRBJ2-3, the full variable domain reads DVKVTQSSRYLVKRTGEKVFLECVQDMDHENMFWYRQDPGLGLRLIYFSYDVKMKEKGDIPEGYSVSREKKERFSLILESASTNQTSMYLCASNTLGLNRGYTQYFGPGTRLTVL.

V and J are TRBV28 and TRBJ2-1; 11 positions match TRBD2. Germline CDR1 reads MDHEN; CDR2 reads SYDVKM. The CDR3 covers 16 residues. With V trimmed by 6 bases and J by 9 bases, 13 bases remained unmatched. The CDR3 loop reads CASRSYSGGAVIEQFF. The CDR3 coding sequence is TGTGCCAGCAGGAGTTATAGCGGGGGGGCCGTAATTGAGCAGTTCTTC.

This sequence joins TRBV5-6 and TRBJ2-1; TRBD2 matches at 8 bases. Germline V gives CDR1 SGHDT, CDR2 YYEEEE. The V segment lost 4 bases and the J segment 9 bases; nucleotides outside the gene matches: 15. This CDR3 is 16 amino acids long. The CDR3 reads CASSPLGGSGEPEQFF. CDR3 DNA sequence: TGTGCCAGCAGCCCCCTGGGGGGTAGCGGGGAGCCTGAGCAGTTCTTC. The full variable domain, completed using reference TRBV5-6 and TRBJ2-1, is DAGVTQSPTHLIKTRGQQVTLRCSPKSGHDTVSWYQQALGQGPQFIFQYYEEEERQRGNFPDRFSGHQFPNYSSELNVNALLLGDSALYLCASSPLGGSGEPEQFFGPGTRLTVL.

This chain connects TRBV4-1 to TRBJ2-7; weak D call: TRBD1 (5 bases). Deletions cut 1 base from V and 0 bases from J, with 7 bases between. This CDR3 region has 14 residues. Germline V gene lookup returns CDR1 MGHRA and CDR2 YSYEKL. CDR3 bases: TGCGCCAGCAGCCAAGGACAGTTCTCCTACGAGCAGTACTTC. Amino acids: CASSQGQFSYEQYF.

The gene calls are TRBV2 and TRBJ2-3, with 8 positions matching TRBD2. CDR1 is SNHLY and CDR2 is FYNNEI in the germline V gene. The CDR3 has 14 amino acids. V lost 8 bases and J lost 0; bases outside the gene matches: 4. The chain's CDR3 is CASSPSGSTDTQYF. CDR3 DNA sequence: TGTGCCAGCTCCCCTAGCGGGAGCACAGATACGCAGTATTTT.

V gene TRBV6-1 combines with J gene TRBJ2-7; 7 bases align to TRBD1. CDR1 MNHNS and CDR2 SASEGT come from the germline V gene. Germline trimming cut 8 bases from V and 3 bases from J; bases unmatched to any gene: 7. The CDR3 contains 13 residues. CDR3 DNA sequence: TGTGCCAGCTTTCAGGGACAGATCTACGAGCAGTACTTC. This sequence encodes CASFQGQIYEQYF.

The J gene is TRBJ2-7, the V gene TRBV6-1; 8 bases align to TRBD1. After removal of 6 bases from V and 3 bases from J, the junction contained 7 bases not matched to a gene. This CDR3 is 14 amino acids long. CDR1 and CDR2 from the germline V gene are MNHNS and SASEGT. The CDR3 DNA reads TGTGCCAGCAGACCACAGGGGGTTTACTACGAGCAGTACTTC. This sequence encodes CASRPQGVYYEQYF.

A few counts support this clone. CDR3 coding DNA: TGTGCCAGCAGCTTGCAGGGGGCAGGGGAGACCCAGTACTTC. Translation: CASSLQGAGETQYF. The chain couples TRBV5-4 to TRBJ2-5, with TRBD1 identical over 8 bases. CDR3 size: 14 residues. J lost 5 bases, V lost 1 base, and 4 bases had no gene match. Per germline, CDR1 SGHNT and CDR2 YYREEE (reference sequence).

This chain connects TRBV6-5 to TRBJ1-2; D possibly corresponds to TRBD1 (5 bases). The CDR3 totals 13 residues. Germline V gene lookup returns CDR1 MNHEY and CDR2 SVGAGI. Trimming removed 7 bases from V and 7 bases from J, with 16 bases in between. This chain's CDR3 is CASNGGFIGGYTF. The DNA of the CDR3 is TGTGCCAGCAATGGGGGGTTTATCGGTGGCTACACCTTC.